This is a list of T cell receptor beta chains from one sample in a study of CD8+CD57+ T cells in acquired aplastic anemia. TCRdb itself ran the reads through MiXCR, one entry per CDR3 protein. The data hold 150,000 to 200,000 distinct CDR3 sequences, with under 75% observed a single time. Input material: sorted CD4+, CD8+, or CD8+CD57+ T cells (not recorded which) from PBMCs. These receptors all stem from a human donor in good health. Both conserved end residues are trimmed from each CDR3.

v_gene	CDR3aa
TRBV2	ASSDRDRVQH
TRBV7-6	ASSFGTPTNEQY
TRBV6-1	ASSGEGVADTQY
TRBV7-3	ASGVQQRNQPQH
TRBV20-1	SAGQGDSNTIY
TRBV7-9	ASSFQGSTDTQY
TRBV20-1	SARIAGTQETQY
TRBV2	ATHTGLGSPLH
TRBV7-2	ASSSSGGARTGELF
TRBV19	ASRREGGEQY
TRBV7-9	ASSPAPNEQF
TRBV27	ASSLIGRGEDGYT
TRBV7-2	ASSLDRGTGELF
TRBV10-3	AISEEGSYNSPLH